The sequence of this TCR beta chain was determined in a study of blood T cell repertoires in COVID-19. About the study: Whether acute or convalescent, the COVID-19 samples came from the United States, Italy and Spain. Nucleic acid was either cDNA or gDNA, and it came from T cells, B-cell-depleted T cells, or PBMCs.

V lost 3 bases to trimming and J lost 10 bases; unmatched junction nucleotides: 11. Germline-derived CDR1 and CDR2 are SGHAT and FQNNGV. CDR3 size: 15 residues. Methods used by the authors: From reference gene primer amplification, estimates of nucleated cell counts were derived. Produced via immunoSEQ multiplex PCR; TCRdb's table is partial and in-frame only. V, J and clone size are those of that table, while D and trimming were read from the DNA. The data contain about 300,000 clones, roughly 87% of them seen just once; the ten biggest clones take up less than 2.5%. The clonotype originates from a man between 18 and 35 years old with active or convalescent COVID-19. Sample: peripheral blood. The chain joins TRBV11-2 to TRBJ2-1; 8 bases line up with TRBD1. CDR3 sequence (DNA): TGTGCCAGCAGCTTTGGGCCCGCACCAGGGGGCGAGCAGTTCTTC. Encoded protein: CASSFGPAPGGEQFF.